This is a list of T cell receptor beta chains from one sample in a study of identical twins. TCRdb passed the 5' RACE reads through MiXCR, listing each CDR3 protein once. The sample shows some 570,000 distinct CDR3 sequences, about a fifth of them seen only once. The same sample was also studied in work on yellow fever vaccine responses in identical twins.

The sample comprised CD4+ T cells sorted from blood. The receptors were sampled from a woman younger than 30 in good health. Both conserved end residues are part of each CDR3. D genes are given only for firm matches. Size is omitted from some rows. Given values are once, few, many or a class for expanded clones.

d_gene	abundance	v_gene	j_gene	CDR3aa	CDR3nt
NA	few	TRBV6-5	TRBJ2-1	CASSYLRGTNEQFF	TGTGCCAGCAGTTACTTACGGGGTACGAATGAGCAGTTCTTC
NA	few	TRBV18	TRBJ1-1	CASSPQPGLNTEAFF	TGTGCCAGCTCACCACAACCGGGGTTGAACACTGAAGCTTTCTTT
TRBD1	few	TRBV5-1	TRBJ1-2	CASSPTGVVGYTF	TGCGCCAGCAGCCCGACAGGGGTGGTCGGCTACACCTTC
TRBD1	NA	TRBV10-3	TRBJ2-7	CAISESGDRGHEQYF	TGTGCCATCAGTGAGTCCGGGGACAGGGGCCACGAGCAGTACTTC
NA	few	TRBV24-1	TRBJ2-1	CATSDLGQNNEQFF	TGTGCCACCAGTGATTTGGGGCAGAACAATGAGCAGTTCTTC
TRBD2	few	TRBV6-5	TRBJ2-5	CASTYFRGLRGLAEETQYF	TGTGCCAGCACCTACTTTCGAGGGTTACGTGGACTAGCGGAAGAGACCCAGTACTTC
NA	few	TRBV5-1	TRBJ2-3	CASRSGRHSTDTQYF	TGCGCCAGCCGGTCAGGGCGACATAGCACAGATACGCAGTATTTT
NA	NA	TRBV2	TRBJ1-5	CATQRDGNQPQHF	TGTGCCACCCAGCGGGACGGCAATCAGCCCCAGCATTTT
NA	NA	TRBV5-1	TRBJ2-3	CASSLRGPSTDTQYF	TGCGCCAGCAGCTTACGGGGACCAAGCACAGATACGCAGTATTTT
NA	NA	TRBV27	TRBJ1-5	CASSRSGGASNQPQHF	TGTGCCAGCAGTCGGAGTGGGGGGGCTAGCAATCAGCCCCAGCATTTT
NA	NA	TRBV6-5	TRBJ1-6	CASSYSFQGSSPLHF	TGTGCCAGCAGTTACTCGTTTCAGGGATCTTCACCCCTCCACTTT
TRBD1	NA	TRBV27	TRBJ2-5	CASSLQGGGETQYF	TGTGCCAGCAGTTTACAAGGGGGCGGAGAGACCCAGTACTTC
NA	NA	TRBV20-1	TRBJ2-7	CSASPRLGNTYEQYF	TGCAGTGCTAGTCCAAGACTAGGGAACACCTACGAGCAGTACTTC
NA	NA	TRBV7-3	TRBJ2-1	CASSFTGPSPSEQFF	TGTGCCAGCAGCTTCACGGGACCTTCACCCTCGGAGCAGTTCTTC
TRBD2	NA	TRBV9	TRBJ2-1	CASSVGGGVAYNEQFF	TGTGCCAGCAGCGTAGGTGGGGGGGTGGCCTACAATGAGCAGTTCTTC
TRBD2	few	TRBV5-1	TRBJ2-3	CASSLPGLAGAGDTQYF	TGCGCCAGCAGCTTACCGGGACTAGCGGGGGCTGGAGATACGCAGTATTTT
TRBD1	few	TRBV27	TRBJ1-1	CASSPRQGPYNTEAFF	TGTGCCAGCAGTCCCAGACAGGGCCCCTACAACACTGAAGCTTTCTTT
NA	few	TRBV5-1	TRBJ2-5	CASMITSYQETQYF	TGCGCCAGCATGATTACTAGTTACCAAGAGACCCAGTACTTC
TRBD2	NA	TRBV7-9	TRBJ2-1	CASSGTSPYNEQFF	TGTGCCTCTTCCGGGACTAGCCCCTACAATGAGCAGTTCTTC
NA	NA	TRBV28	TRBJ2-1	CASRNIMGTHPDEQFF	TGTGCCAGCAGAAACATAATGGGGACCCATCCGGATGAGCAGTTCTTC
TRBD2	NA	TRBV29-1	TRBJ2-7	CSARLAGETYEQYF	TGCAGCGCCCGACTAGCGGGAGAAACCTACGAGCAGTACTTC
TRBD2	few	TRBV6-5	TRBJ2-1	CASSYRLAKNEQFF	TGTGCCAGCAGTTACCGACTAGCAAAGAATGAGCAGTTCTTC
NA	few	TRBV5-1	TRBJ2-7	CASSPRTDASYEQYF	TGCGCCAGCAGCCCGAGGACAGATGCATCCTACGAGCAGTACTTC
NA	NA	TRBV5-1	TRBJ2-4	CASSLSRLGERQAKNIQYF	TGCGCCAGCAGCTTGTCTCGGCTGGGGGAGCGTCAAGCCAAAAACATTCAGTACTTC
TRBD1	few	TRBV11-2	TRBJ2-1	CASSSRGLGYNEQFF	TGTGCCAGCAGCTCCAGGGGGCTCGGCTACAATGAGCAGTTCTTC
NA	few	TRBV20-1	TRBJ2-3	CSAPAWLAPDTQYF	TGCAGTGCCCCCGCGTGGCTAGCCCCAGATACGCAGTATTTT
TRBD2	few	TRBV2	TRBJ2-3	CASSEAGEGDTQYF	TGTGCCAGCAGTGAAGCTGGGGAGGGGGATACGCAGTATTTT
NA	few	TRBV6-1	TRBJ2-1	CASSRGQPYNEQFF	TGTGCCAGCAGTCGTGGACAGCCATACAATGAGCAGTTCTTC
TRBD2	many	TRBV29-1	TRBJ2-3	CSVDRTSGSRTDTQYF	TGCAGCGTTGACAGGACTAGCGGGAGTCGGACAGATACGCAGTATTTT
NA	few	TRBV5-1	TRBJ2-7	CASRPADGAYEQYF	TGCGCCAGCAGACCCGCCGACGGAGCCTACGAGCAGTACTTC
TRBD1	NA	TRBV7-9	TRBJ1-1	CASSWTGTTEAFF	TGTGCCAGCAGCTGGACAGGGACGACTGAAGCTTTCTTT
NA	few	TRBV9	TRBJ1-1	CASGGGMNTEAFF	TGTGCCAGCGGGGGAGGGATGAACACTGAAGCTTTCTTT
TRBD2	NA	TRBV12-3/TRBV12-4	TRBJ2-7	CASRNSGSAYEQYF	TGTGCCAGCAGAAATAGCGGGAGCGCCTACGAGCAGTACTTC
TRBD2	NA	TRBV19	TRBJ2-7	CASSPWTSGTISSYEQYF	TGTGCCAGTAGTCCTTGGACTAGCGGCACCATCAGCTCCTACGAGCAGTACTTC
NA	few	TRBV3-1	TRBJ1-1	CASSPAANTEAFF	TGTGCCAGCAGCCCCGCAGCGAACACTGAAGCTTTCTTT
NA	NA	TRBV12-3/TRBV12-4	TRBJ1-6	CASSPGESPLHF	TGTGCCAGCAGTCCAGGGGAGTCACCCCTCCACTTT
TRBD1	NA	TRBV7-9	TRBJ1-6	CASSRDRNPYNSPLHF	TGTGCCAGCAGCCGGGACAGGAACCCCTATAATTCACCCCTCCACTTT
NA	few	TRBV6-4	TRBJ2-7	CASSGRKDIYEQYF	TGTGCCAGCAGTGGGAGGAAGGACATCTACGAGCAGTACTTC
TRBD2	NA	TRBV3-1	TRBJ2-7	CASSPDYSGRGYEQYF	TGTGCCAGCAGCCCCGACTATAGCGGGAGAGGATACGAGCAGTACTTC
NA	NA	TRBV9	TRBJ2-5	CASSGHGRFLGETQYF	TGTGCCAGCAGCGGGCATGGACGGTTCCTGGGGGAGACCCAGTACTTC
NA	NA	TRBV7-8	TRBJ2-5	CASSYGLAETQYF	TGTGCCAGCAGCTACGGGCTAGCGGAGACCCAGTACTTC